Listed below are T cell receptor beta chains from one sample, sequenced in a study of blood T cell repertoires in COVID-19. Using immunoSEQ multiplex PCR, the repertoire was profiled, and TCRdb retains in-frame clones only, with some absent. The sample comprises some 310,000 clones, roughly 90% of which are singletons, and under 1.1% rests with the top ten. Sequencing was carried out using peripheral blood. These receptors all stem from a woman in her thirties or forties with COVID-19, enrolled during active disease. The CDR3 runs from the conserved cysteine through the conserved F or W. The D gene is left open where the match is weak. Rows may omit the clone size; those that give it use once, few, many or a size class.

d_call,j_call,v_call,clone_size,cdr3_aa,cdr3_nt
.,TRBJ2-7,TRBV7-2,.,CASSSSTPRVSEQYF,TGTGCCAGCAGCTCGTCAACCCCGAGGGTCTCCGAGCAGTACTTC
.,TRBJ2-2,TRBV7-2,.,CASSTYRAANTGELFF,TGTGCCAGCAGCACCTACAGGGCCGCGAACACCGGGGAGCTGTTTTTT
.,TRBJ1-3,TRBV28,.,CASSPTAGSQTGNTIYF,TGTGCCAGCAGTCCCACGGCGGGCAGCCAAACTGGAAACACCATATATTTT
TRBD2,TRBJ2-7,TRBV4-3,.,CASSQAGTSGGRAYEQYF,TGCGCCAGCAGCCAAGCAGGGACTAGCGGGGGAAGGGCCTACGAGCAGTACTTC
.,TRBJ1-5,TRBV15,.,CATSRGGRGNQPQHF,TGTGCCACCAGCAGAGGAGGAAGGGGAAATCAGCCCCAGCATTTT
TRBD1,TRBJ1-1,TRBV15,.,CATSRGGQGNTEAFF,TGTGCCACCAGCAGAGGGGGACAGGGCAACACTGAAGCTTTCTTT
TRBD2,TRBJ2-5,TRBV19,.,CASSKWASGYQETQYF,TGTGCCAGTAGTAAATGGGCTAGCGGGTACCAAGAGACCCAGTACTTC
.,TRBJ1-5,TRBV30,once,CAWSVPGSSNQPQHF,TGTGCCTGGAGTGTTCCGGGGTCTAGCAATCAGCCCCAGCATTTT
TRBD1,TRBJ1-3,TRBV5-1,.,CASHRDSLTSGNTIYF,TGCGCCAGCCATCGGGACAGCCTGACTTCTGGAAACACCATATATTTT
TRBD2,TRBJ2-2,TRBV28,.,CASRLAGLHTGELFF,TGTGCCAGCAGACTAGCGGGGCTGCACACCGGGGAGCTGTTTTTT
TRBD1,TRBJ2-3,TRBV28,.,CASSPDGTVTADTQYF,TGTGCCAGCAGTCCAGATGGGACAGTTACAGCGGATACGCAGTATTTT
TRBD2,TRBJ2-7,TRBV9,.,CASSVAGTTYEQYF,TGTGCCAGCAGCGTAGCCGGGACTACCTACGAGCAGTACTTC
.,TRBJ1-1,TRBV7-2,once,CASSPSGARTEAFF,TGTGCCAGCAGCCCCTCAGGGGCGCGGACTGAAGCTTTCTTT
TRBD2,TRBJ2-5,TRBV5-1,once,CASSPGGAGVETQYF,TGCGCCAGCAGCCCCGGGGGAGCGGGGGTGGAGACCCAGTACTTC
.,TRBJ1-6,TRBV28,.,CASSLNMGASSPLHF,TGTGCCAGCAGTCTTAATATGGGGGCGAGCTCACCCCTCCACTTT
TRBD1,TRBJ1-4,TRBV2,once,CAGGQGPNEKLFF,TGTGCCGGGGGACAGGGGCCTAATGAAAAACTGTTTTTT
TRBD1,TRBJ2-7,TRBV27,.,CASSFSPDRAYEQYF,TGTGCCAGCAGTTTCTCCCCGGACAGGGCCTACGAGCAGTACTTC
.,TRBJ2-1,TRBV5-1,.,CASSIRQTSSYNEQFF,TGCGCCAGCAGCATCCGACAGACGAGCTCCTACAATGAGCAGTTCTTC
.,TRBJ1-3,TRBV2,.,CASSEAYSSGNTIYF,TGTGCCAGCAGTGAAGCGTACAGTTCTGGAAACACCATATATTTT
.,TRBJ2-3,TRBV2,.,CASSGTFTSTDTQYF,TGTGCCAGCAGTGGGACATTCACTAGCACAGATACGCAGTATTTT
TRBD1,TRBJ1-1,TRBV4-1,few,CASSQKQGGNTEAFF,TGCGCCAGCAGCCAAAAACAGGGGGGGAACACTGAAGCTTTCTTT
.,TRBJ2-5,TRBV27,.,CASSPIQGRGETQYF,TGTGCCAGCAGTCCGATACAGGGAAGGGGAGAGACCCAGTACTTC
TRBD1,TRBJ1-3,TRBV18,.,CASSRGQGTSGNTIYF,TGTGCCAGCTCTCGCGGACAGGGGACCTCTGGAAACACCATATATTTT
.,TRBJ2-2,TRBV9,once,CASSAMGTGNVVAGELFF,TGTGCCAGCAGCGCGATGGGAACAGGGAACGTCGTGGCCGGGGAGCTGTTTTTT
.,TRBJ1-1,TRBV27,.,CASSLSMGGWNTEAFF,TGTGCCAGCAGTTTATCGATGGGGGGTTGGAACACTGAAGCTTTCTTT
TRBD1,TRBJ1-1,TRBV5-5,few,CASSLGRGPQQTEAFF,TGTGCCAGCAGCTTGGGGAGGGGGCCCCAGCAAACTGAAGCTTTCTTT
TRBD2,TRBJ2-7,TRBV5-1,.,CASSPGLAGYVQYF,TGCGCCAGCAGCCCGGGACTAGCGGGATACGTGCAGTACTTC
.,TRBJ2-3,TRBV9,.,CASSVVQGWDTQYF,TGTGCCAGCAGCGTAGTTCAGGGTTGGGATACGCAGTATTTT
.,TRBJ1-2,TRBV11-2,.,CASRHRDGNGYTF,TGTGCCAGCAGACACCGGGATGGGAACGGCTACACCTTC
.,TRBJ1-1,TRBV10-3,.,CAVRAGINTEAFF,TGTGCCGTAAGGGCGGGGATTAACACTGAAGCTTTCTTT
TRBD1,TRBJ1-1,TRBV30,.,CAWKQGKSEAFF,TGTGCCTGGAAACAGGGGAAGTCTGAAGCTTTCTTT
.,TRBJ2-7,TRBV3-1/TRBV3-2,.,CASSPGHYEQYF,TGTGCCAGCAGCCCAGGCCATTACGAGCAGTACTTC
.,TRBJ2-2,TRBV27,.,CASSSSNTGELFF,TGTGCCAGCAGTTCCTCTAACACCGGGGAGCTGTTTTTT
.,TRBJ2-4,TRBV21-1,.,CASSKAGGAKNIQYF,TGTGCCAGCAGCAAAGCGGGGGGTGCCAAAAACATTCAGTACTTC
TRBD2,TRBJ2-1,TRBV6-2/TRBV6-3,.,CASSGLGLSYNEQFF,TGTGCCAGCAGTGGACTAGGCCTCTCCTACAATGAGCAGTTCTTC
TRBD2,TRBJ2-5,TRBV3-1/TRBV3-2,.,CASSQGLGLKETQYF,TGTGCCAGCAGCCAGGGCCTGGGACTAAAAGAGACCCAGTACTTC
.,TRBJ1-1,TRBV3-1/TRBV3-2,.,CASSQELSNTEAFF,TGTGCCAGCAGCCAGGAACTATCGAACACTGAAGCTTTCTTT
TRBD1,TRBJ2-6,TRBV7-8,.,CASSFYRGSGANVLTF,TGTGCCAGCAGCTTTTACAGGGGTTCTGGGGCCAACGTCCTGACTTTC
TRBD2,TRBJ2-3,TRBV4-3,.,CASSQDLAGARGTQYF,TGCGCCAGCAGCCAAGATCTAGCGGGGGCTAGGGGGACGCAGTATTTT
.,TRBJ1-1,TRBV4-3,.,CASSQKTTGNTEAFF,TGCGCCAGCAGCCAAAAGACGACTGGGAACACTGAAGCTTTCTTT
.,TRBJ2-6,TRBV19,.,CASSVTVLISGANVLTF,TGTGCCAGTAGTGTGACAGTCTTAATCTCTGGGGCCAACGTCCTGACTTTC
.,TRBJ2-1,TRBV2,.,CASSTRFNEQFF,TGTGCCAGCTCGACTAGATTCAATGAGCAGTTCTTC
TRBD2,TRBJ2-7,TRBV5-4,.,CASSLAGGFYEQYF,TGTGCCAGCAGCTTGGCCGGGGGGTTCTACGAGCAGTACTTC
.,TRBJ2-2,TRBV4-3,.,CASSQDGRADTGELFF,TGCGCCAGCAGCCAAGATGGCAGGGCCGACACCGGGGAGCTGTTTTTT
TRBD1,TRBJ2-7,TRBV6-5,.,CASSRDRSSYEQYF,TGTGCCAGCAGTCGGGACAGGAGCTCCTACGAGCAGTACTTC
TRBD1,TRBJ1-5,TRBV28,.,CASSYRGGWNQPQHF,TGTGCCAGCAGTTACAGGGGCGGCTGGAATCAGCCCCAGCATTTT
TRBD1,TRBJ2-7,TRBV7-3,.,CASSLDRGGEQYF,TGTGCCAGCAGCCTAGACAGGGGAGGCGAGCAGTACTTC
.,TRBJ1-5,TRBV5-1,.,CASSLGGDQPQHF,TGCGCCAGCAGCTTGGGGGGGGATCAGCCCCAGCATTTT
.,TRBJ2-1,TRBV10-3,.,CAISGRDSYNEQFF,TGTGCCATCAGTGGGAGGGACAGCTACAATGAGCAGTTCTTC
TRBD1,TRBJ1-4,TRBV15,.,CATSRRQGETNEKLFF,TGTGCCACCAGCAGGAGACAGGGGGAAACTAATGAAAAACTGTTTTTT
TRBD2,TRBJ2-5,TRBV19,.,CASSILSGAETQYF,TGTGCCAGTAGTATCCTGAGCGGGGCGGAGACCCAGTACTTC
.,TRBJ1-1,TRBV27,.,CASSSTGLTEAFF,TGTGCCAGCAGTTCCACGGGGTTGACTGAAGCTTTCTTT
TRBD1,TRBJ1-2,TRBV7-2,.,CASSLDRTGSGGYTF,TGTGCCAGCAGCTTAGACAGGACAGGGAGCGGTGGCTACACCTTC
TRBD1,TRBJ2-7,TRBV28,.,CASSSAGQGVANEQYF,TGTGCCAGCAGTTCTGCCGGTCAGGGGGTTGCGAACGAGCAGTACTTC
.,TRBJ2-7,TRBV6-5,.,CASSYVRTSRYEQYF,TGTGCCAGCAGTTATGTGAGGACAAGCCGCTACGAGCAGTACTTC
.,TRBJ1-6,TRBV2,.,CASSEVSQGFENSPLHF,TGTGCCAGCAGTGAAGTTAGCCAGGGGTTTGAGAATTCACCCCTCCACTTT
TRBD1,TRBJ1-1,TRBV15,.,CATSRGATGVEAFF,TGTGCCACCAGCAGAGGCGCTACAGGGGTTGAAGCTTTCTTT